The T cell receptor (beta chain) described here comes from a study of blood T cell repertoires in COVID-19. At the level of the study: The United States, Italy and Spain supplied acute and convalescent COVID-19 samples.

Generated by immunoSEQ multiplex PCR, the TCRdb table keeps only in-frame clones and is missing some. This sample has under 150,000 clones, with 65% to 80% found just once. Trimming cost V 6 bases and J 5 bases; bases outside gene matches: 6. The germline CDR1 and CDR2 sequences are SEHNR and FQNEAQ (reference sequence). The CDR3 covers 14 residues. This clonotype was sampled from a man between 60 and 75 years old with acute or convalescent COVID-19. Sequencing input: peripheral blood. The chain employs TRBV7-9 and TRBJ1-1, with 10 bases fitting TRBD1. The CDR3 sequence: CASRQGTGETEAFF. CDR3 in DNA: TGTGCCAGCAGGCAGGGGACAGGGGAAACTGAAGCTTTCTTT.